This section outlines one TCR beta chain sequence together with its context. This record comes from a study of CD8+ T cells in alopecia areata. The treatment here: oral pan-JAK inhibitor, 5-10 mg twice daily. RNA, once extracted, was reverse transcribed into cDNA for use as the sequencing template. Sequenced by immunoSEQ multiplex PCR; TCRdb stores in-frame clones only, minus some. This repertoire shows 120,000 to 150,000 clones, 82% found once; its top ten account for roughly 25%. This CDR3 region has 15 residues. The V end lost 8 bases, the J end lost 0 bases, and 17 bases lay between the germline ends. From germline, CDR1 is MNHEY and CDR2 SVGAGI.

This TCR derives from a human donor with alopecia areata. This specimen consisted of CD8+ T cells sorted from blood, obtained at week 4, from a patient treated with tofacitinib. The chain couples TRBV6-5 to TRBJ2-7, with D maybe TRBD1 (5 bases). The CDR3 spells CASEPGQGISYEQYF. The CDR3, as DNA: TGTGCCAGCGAACCTGGGCAGGGTATCTCCTACGAGCAGTACTTC.